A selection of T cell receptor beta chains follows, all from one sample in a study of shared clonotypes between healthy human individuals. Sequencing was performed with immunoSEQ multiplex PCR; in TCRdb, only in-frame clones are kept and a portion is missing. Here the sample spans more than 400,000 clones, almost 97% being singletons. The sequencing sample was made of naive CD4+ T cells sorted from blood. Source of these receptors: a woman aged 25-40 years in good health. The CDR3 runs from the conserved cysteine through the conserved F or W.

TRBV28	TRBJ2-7	CASSDGQGSPYEQYF
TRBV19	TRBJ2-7	CASSRVGTSGSWEQYF
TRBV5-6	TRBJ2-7	CASSRGQGDEQYF
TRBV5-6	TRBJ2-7	CASSQTQGEQYF
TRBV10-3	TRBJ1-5	CAATNRGLQSQPQHF
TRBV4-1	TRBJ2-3	CASSPSGTTDTQYF
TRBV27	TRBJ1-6	CASSLRGSPLHF
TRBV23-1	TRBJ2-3	CASSRNPGLAGAGGTTDTQYF
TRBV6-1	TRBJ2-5	CASFASGKQETQYF
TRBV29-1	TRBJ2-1	CSVGASTGGREQFF
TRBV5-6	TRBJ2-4	CASSGQAFIQYF
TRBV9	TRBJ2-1	CASSVSGLAGWDEQFF
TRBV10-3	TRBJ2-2	CAISLGGRDTGELFF
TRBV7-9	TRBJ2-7	CASSDGVSYEQYF
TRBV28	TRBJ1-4	CASSATGIGEKLFF
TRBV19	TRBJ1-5	CASSIEGGPQHF
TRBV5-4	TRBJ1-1	CASSSPREGATEAFF
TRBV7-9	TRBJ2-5	CASSPRTGFETQYF
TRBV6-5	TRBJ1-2	CASSRQRYYGYTF
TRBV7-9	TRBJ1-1	CASGTGGTEAFF
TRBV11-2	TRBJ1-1	CASSLEGQGTEAFF
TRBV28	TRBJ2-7	CASSFSPEGYYEQYF
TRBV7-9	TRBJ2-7	CASSDGTSGRWEQYF
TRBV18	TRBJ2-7	CASSTGTNYEQYF
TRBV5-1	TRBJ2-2	CASSLAGQGNTGELFF
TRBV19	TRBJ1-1	CASSIGPGYSTEAFF
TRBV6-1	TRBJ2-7	CASSPKSDGLREQYF
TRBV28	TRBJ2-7	CASSSGGPGTGGEDEQYF
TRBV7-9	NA	CASSISGRLSYEQYF
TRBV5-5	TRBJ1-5	CASSIGQGSNQPQHF
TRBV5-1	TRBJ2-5	CASSDRDKQETQYF
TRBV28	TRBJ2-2	CASSLRRLAGVRTGELFF
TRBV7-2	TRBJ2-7	CASSLGLAGAYEQYF
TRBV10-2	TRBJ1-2	CASRDLANYGYTF
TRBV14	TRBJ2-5	CASSQGAFSGQETQYF
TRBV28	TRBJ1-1	CASRTGGTEAFF
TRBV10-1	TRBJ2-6	CASSESGTGVPGANVLTF
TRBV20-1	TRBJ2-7	CSARVLYEQYF
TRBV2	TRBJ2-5	CASTEDSQETQYF
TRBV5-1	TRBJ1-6	CASSLGGNSNSPLHF
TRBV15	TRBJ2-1	CATSRGLAGANEQFF
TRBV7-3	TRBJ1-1	CASSTGHNTEAFF
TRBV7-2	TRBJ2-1	CASSPYASGRVNEQFF
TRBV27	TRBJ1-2	CASTPGGTGRANYGYTF
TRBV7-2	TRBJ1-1	CASSLGPRNTEAFF
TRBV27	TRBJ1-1	CASTGPRTEAFF
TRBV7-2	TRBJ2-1	CASSPTGVNEQFF
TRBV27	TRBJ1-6	CASSYSSYNSPLHF
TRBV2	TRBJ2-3	CASRRLALSTDTQYF
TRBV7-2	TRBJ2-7	CASSLVTAYEQYF
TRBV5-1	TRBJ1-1	CASSLVLGLNTEAFF
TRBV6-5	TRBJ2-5	CASSREPQQPQYF
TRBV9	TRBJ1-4	CASSPHTGNGREKLFF
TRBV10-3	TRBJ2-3	CAIREGQGHTDTQYF